This entry is about one T cell receptor (beta chain). Clones were read by immunoSEQ multiplex PCR, and TCRdb kept only the in-frame ones, dropping some. Among 350,000 to 450,000 clones, 80% to 90% were seen once, and the ten largest hold 1.1%. CDR3 size: 14 residues. The V segment lost 6 bases and the J segment 2 bases; nucleotides outside the gene matches: 4. CDR1 is MNHEY, CDR2 SVGAGI, per germline. The source of the sample is a study of blood T cell repertoires in COVID-19. Study-wide context: Italy, Spain and the United States were the sources of the convalescent and acute COVID-19 samples. T cells, B-cell-depleted T cells, or PBMCs provided the cDNA or gDNA that served as material.

Either two negative PCRs, clearance, or symptom resolution qualified Cohort 3 donors as recovered. The origin of this receptor is a man aged 30-40 years who had recovered from COVID-19. The chain couples TRBV6-5 to TRBJ2-1; 7 nucleotides align to TRBD2. Sequenced sample: PBMCs or T cells enriched from blood (not recorded which). The CDR3: CASSRTSPYNEQFF. DNA for the CDR3: TGTGCCAGCAGCCGGACTAGTCCCTACAATGAGCAGTTCTTC.